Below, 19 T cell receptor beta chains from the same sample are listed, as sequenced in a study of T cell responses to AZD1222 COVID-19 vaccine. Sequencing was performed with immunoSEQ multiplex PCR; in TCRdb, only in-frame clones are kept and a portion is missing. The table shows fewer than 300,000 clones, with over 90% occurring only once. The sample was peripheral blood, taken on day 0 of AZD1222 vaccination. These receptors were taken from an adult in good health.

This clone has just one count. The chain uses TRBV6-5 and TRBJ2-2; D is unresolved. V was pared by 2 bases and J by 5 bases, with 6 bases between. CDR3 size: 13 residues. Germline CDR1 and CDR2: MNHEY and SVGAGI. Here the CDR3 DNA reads TGTGCCAGCAGTTACGTAGGGACCGGGGAGCTGTTTTTT. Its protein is CASSYVGTGELFF.

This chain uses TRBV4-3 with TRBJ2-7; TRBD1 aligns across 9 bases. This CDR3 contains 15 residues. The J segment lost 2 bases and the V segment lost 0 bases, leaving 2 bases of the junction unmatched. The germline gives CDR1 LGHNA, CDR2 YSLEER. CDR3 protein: CASSQDNRGPYEQYF. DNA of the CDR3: TGCGCCAGCAGCCAAGATAACAGGGGGCCCTACGAGCAGTACTTC.

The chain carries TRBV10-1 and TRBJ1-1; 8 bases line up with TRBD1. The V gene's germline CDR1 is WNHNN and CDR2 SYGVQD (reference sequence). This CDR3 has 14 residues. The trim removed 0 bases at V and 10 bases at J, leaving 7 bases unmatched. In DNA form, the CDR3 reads TGCGCCAGCAGTGAGTCCCCCGGACAGGGACGAGCTTTCTTT. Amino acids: CASSESPGQGRAFF.

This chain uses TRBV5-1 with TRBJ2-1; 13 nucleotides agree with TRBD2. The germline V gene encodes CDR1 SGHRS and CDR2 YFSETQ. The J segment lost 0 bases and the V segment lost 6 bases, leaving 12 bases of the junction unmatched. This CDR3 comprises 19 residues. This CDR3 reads CASTPIGLAGESSYNEQFF. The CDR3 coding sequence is TGCGCCAGCACCCCCATTGGACTAGCGGGGGAGAGCTCCTACAATGAGCAGTTCTTC. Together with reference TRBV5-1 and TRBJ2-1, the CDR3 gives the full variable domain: KAGVTQTPRYLIKTRGQQVTLSCSPISGHRSVSWYQQTPGQGLQFLFEYFSETQRNKGNFPGRFSGRQFSNSRSEMNVSTLELGDSALYLCASTPIGLAGESSYNEQFFGPGTRLTVL.

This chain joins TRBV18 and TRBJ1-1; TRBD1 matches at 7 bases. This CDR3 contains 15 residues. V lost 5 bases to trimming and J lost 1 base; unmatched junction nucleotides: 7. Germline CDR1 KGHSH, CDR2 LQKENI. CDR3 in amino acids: CASSSEQGRNTEAFF. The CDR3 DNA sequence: TGTGCCAGCTCATCCGAACAGGGGCGGAACACTGAAGCTTTCTTT.

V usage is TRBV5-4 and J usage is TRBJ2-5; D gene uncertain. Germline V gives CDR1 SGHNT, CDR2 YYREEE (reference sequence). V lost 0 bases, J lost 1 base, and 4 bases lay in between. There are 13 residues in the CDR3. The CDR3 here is CASSLGGQETQYF. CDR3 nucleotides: TGTGCCAGCAGCTTGGGGGGCCAAGAGACCCAGTACTTC.

The CDR3 bases are TGTGCCAGCAGCTTTGGGACAGGCGAGCAGTACTTC. It encodes CASSFGTGEQYF. The chain combines TRBV5-6 with TRBJ2-7, with 8 bases that match TRBD1. The CDR3 has 12 amino acids. The germline V gene has CDR1 SGHDT and CDR2 YYEEEE. Trimming cost V 2 bases and J 6 bases; bases outside gene matches: 1.

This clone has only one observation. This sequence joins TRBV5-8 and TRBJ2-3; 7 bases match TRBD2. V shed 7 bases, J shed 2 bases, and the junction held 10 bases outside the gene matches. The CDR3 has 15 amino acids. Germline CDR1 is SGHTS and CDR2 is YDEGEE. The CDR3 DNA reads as TGTGCCAGCGTCCCCCGGGGGACTACCACAGATACGCAGTATTTT. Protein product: CASVPRGTTTDTQYF.

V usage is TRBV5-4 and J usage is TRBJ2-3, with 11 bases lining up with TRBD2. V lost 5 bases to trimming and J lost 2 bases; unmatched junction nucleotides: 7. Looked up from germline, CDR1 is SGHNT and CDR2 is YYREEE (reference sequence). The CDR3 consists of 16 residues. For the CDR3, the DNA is TGTGCCAGCAGTTCCCCGGGACTAGCGGCCACAGATACGCAGTATTTT. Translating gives CASSSPGLAATDTQYF.

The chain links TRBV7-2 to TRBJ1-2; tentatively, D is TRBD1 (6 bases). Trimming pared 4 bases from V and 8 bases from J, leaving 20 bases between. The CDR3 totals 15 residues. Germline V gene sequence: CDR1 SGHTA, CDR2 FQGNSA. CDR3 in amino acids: CASSSTTGPLWGYTF. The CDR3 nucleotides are TGTGCCAGCAGCTCCACAACAGGGCCATTATGGGGCTACACCTTC. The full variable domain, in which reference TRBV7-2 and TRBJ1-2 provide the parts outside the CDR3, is GAGVSQSPSNKVTEKGKDVELRCDPISGHTALYWYRQSLGQGLEFLIYFQGNSAPDKSGLPSDRFSAERTGGSVSTLTIQRTQQEDSAVYLCASSSTTGPLWGYTFGSGTRLTVV.

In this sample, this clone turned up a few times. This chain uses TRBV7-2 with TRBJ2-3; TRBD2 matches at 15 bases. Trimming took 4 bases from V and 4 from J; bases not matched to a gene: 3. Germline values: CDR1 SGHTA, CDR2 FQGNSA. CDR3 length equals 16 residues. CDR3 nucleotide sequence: TGTGCCAGCAGCTCGGGACTAGCGGGGGGTGCAGATACGCAGTATTTT. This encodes CASSSGLAGGADTQYF.

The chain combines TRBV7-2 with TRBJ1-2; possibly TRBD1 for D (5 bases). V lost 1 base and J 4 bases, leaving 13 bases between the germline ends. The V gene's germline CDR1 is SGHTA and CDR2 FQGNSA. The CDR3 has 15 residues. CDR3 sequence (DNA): TGTGCCAGCAGCTTAGGCCAAGGGGACCTCTATGGCTACACCTTC. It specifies CASSLGQGDLYGYTF.

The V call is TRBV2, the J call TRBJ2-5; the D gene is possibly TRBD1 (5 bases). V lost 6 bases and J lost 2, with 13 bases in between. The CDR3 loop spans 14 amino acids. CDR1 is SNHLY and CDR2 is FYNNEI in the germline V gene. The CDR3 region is CASSEVTAQETQYF. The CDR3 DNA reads TGTGCCAGCAGCGAGGTGACAGCGCAAGAGACCCAGTACTTC.

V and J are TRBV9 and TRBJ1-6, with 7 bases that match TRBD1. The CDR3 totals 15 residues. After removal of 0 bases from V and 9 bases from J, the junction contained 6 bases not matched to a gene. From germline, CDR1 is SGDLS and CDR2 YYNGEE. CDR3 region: CASSVGQGVRSPLHF. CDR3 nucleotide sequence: TGTGCCAGCAGCGTAGGACAGGGTGTCCGTTCACCCCTCCACTTT.

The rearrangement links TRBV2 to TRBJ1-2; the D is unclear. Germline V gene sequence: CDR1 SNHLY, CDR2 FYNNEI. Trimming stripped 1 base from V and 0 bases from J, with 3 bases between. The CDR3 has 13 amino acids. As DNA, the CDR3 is TGTGCCAGCAGTGAAGAAGCTAACTATGGCTACACCTTC. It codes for CASSEEANYGYTF.

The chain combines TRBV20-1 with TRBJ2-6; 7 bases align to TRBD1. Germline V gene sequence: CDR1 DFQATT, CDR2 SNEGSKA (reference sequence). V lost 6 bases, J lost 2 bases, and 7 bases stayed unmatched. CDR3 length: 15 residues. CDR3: CSASRGQPGANVLTF. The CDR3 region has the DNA TGCAGTGCAAGTAGGGGACAGCCTGGGGCCAACGTCCTGACTTTC.

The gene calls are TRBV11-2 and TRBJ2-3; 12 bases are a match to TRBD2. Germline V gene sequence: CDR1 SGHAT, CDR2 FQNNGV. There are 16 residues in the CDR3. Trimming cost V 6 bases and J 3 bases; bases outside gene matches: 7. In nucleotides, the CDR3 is TGTGCCAGCAGAACTAGCGGGAGGAGGTTAACAGATACGCAGTATTTT. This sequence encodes CASRTSGRRLTDTQYF.

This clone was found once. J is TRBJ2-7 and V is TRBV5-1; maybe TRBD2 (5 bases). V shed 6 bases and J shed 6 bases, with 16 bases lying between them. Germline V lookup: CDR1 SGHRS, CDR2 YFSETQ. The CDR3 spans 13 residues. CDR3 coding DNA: TGCGCCAGCAAGAGGGCCGGAGCGGTCGAGCAGTACTTC. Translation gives CASKRAGAVEQYF.

CDR3 coding DNA: TGTGCCAGCAGCTCGGTCCGGAGCTATGGCTACACCTTC. It specifies CASSSVRSYGYTF. This chain uses TRBV7-2 with TRBJ1-2; D call uncertain. CDR3 length: 13 residues. V was pared by 4 bases and J by 4 bases, with 10 bases between. The germline V gene has CDR1 SGHTA and CDR2 FQGNSA.